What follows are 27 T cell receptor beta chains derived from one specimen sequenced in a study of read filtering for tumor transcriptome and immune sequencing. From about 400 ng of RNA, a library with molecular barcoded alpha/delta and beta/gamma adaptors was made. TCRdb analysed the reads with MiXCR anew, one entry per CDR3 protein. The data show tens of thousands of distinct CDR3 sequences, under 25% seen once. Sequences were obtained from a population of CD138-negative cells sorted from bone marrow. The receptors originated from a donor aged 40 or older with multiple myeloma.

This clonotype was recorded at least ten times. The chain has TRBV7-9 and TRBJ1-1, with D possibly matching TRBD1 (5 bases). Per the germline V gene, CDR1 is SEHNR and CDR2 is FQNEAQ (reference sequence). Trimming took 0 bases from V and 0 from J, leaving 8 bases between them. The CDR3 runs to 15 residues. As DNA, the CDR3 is TGTGCCAGCAGCTTAGCTCAGGGTATGAACACTGAAGCTTTCTTT. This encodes CASSLAQGMNTEAFF.

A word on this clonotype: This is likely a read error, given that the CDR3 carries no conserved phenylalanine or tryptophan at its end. The CDR3 reads CASSLQPQDRAYTDTQYL. The CDR3 DNA reads TGTGCCAGCAGTCTTCAACCCCAGGACAGGGCGTACACAGATACGCAGTATTTA. The chain joins TRBV28 to TRBJ2-3; TRBD1 matches at 8 bases. CDR1 and CDR2 (germline): MDHEN, SYDVKM. The V gene end was trimmed by 5 bases and the J gene end by 2 bases; junction bases not matched to a gene: 15. The CDR3 length is 18 residues.

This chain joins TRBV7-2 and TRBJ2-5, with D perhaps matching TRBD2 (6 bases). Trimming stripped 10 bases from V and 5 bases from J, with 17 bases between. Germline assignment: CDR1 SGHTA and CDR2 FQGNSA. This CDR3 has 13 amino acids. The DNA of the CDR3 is TGTGCCATGGGAGGAACCCCCCTGGAGACCCAGTACTTC. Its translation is CAMGGTPLETQYF. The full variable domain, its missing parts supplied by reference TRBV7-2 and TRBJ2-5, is GAGVSQSPSNKVTEKGKDVELRCDPISGHTALYWYRQSLGQGLEFLIYFQGNSAPDKSGLPSDRFSAERTGGSVSTLTIQRTQQEDSAVYLCAMGGTPLETQYFGPGTRLLVL.

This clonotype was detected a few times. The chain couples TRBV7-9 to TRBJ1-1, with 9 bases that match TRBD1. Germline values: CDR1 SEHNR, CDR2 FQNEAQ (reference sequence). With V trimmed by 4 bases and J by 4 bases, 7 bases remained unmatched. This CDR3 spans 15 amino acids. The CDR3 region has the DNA TGTGCCAGCAGCTCCTCACAGGGGGCTGGCACTGAAGCTTTCTTT. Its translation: CASSSSQGAGTEAFF.

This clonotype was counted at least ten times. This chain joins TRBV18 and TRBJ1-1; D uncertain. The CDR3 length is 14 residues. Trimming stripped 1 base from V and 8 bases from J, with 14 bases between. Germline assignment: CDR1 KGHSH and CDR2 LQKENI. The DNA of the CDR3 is TGTGCCAGCTCACCACGTTCCACAGTTACCGAAGCTTTCTTT. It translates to CASSPRSTVTEAFF. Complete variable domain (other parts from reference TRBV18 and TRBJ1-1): NAGVMQNPRHLVRRRGQEARLRCSPMKGHSHVYWYRQLPEEGLKFMVYLQKENIIDESGMPKERFSAEFPKEGPSILRIQQVVRGDSAAYFCASSPRSTVTEAFFGQGTRLTVV.

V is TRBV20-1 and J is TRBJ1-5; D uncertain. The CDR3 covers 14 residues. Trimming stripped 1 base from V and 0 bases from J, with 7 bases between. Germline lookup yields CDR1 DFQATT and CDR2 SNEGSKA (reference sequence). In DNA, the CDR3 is TGCAGTGCTAGAGGGAGGATTAGCAATCAGCCCCAGCATTTT. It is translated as CSARGRISNQPQHF.

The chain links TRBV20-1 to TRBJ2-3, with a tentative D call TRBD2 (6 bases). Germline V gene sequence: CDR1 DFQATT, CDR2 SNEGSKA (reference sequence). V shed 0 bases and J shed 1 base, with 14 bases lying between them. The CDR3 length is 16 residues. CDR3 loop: CSARDDLWGGTDTQYF. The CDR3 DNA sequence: TGCAGTGCTAGAGATGATTTGTGGGGGGGCACAGATACGCAGTATTTT.

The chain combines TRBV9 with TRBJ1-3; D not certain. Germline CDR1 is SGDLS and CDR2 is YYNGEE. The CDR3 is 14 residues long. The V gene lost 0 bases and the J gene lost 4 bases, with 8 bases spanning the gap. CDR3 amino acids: CASSVGTAGNTIYF. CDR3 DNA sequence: TGTGCCAGCAGCGTAGGAACAGCCGGAAACACCATATATTTT.

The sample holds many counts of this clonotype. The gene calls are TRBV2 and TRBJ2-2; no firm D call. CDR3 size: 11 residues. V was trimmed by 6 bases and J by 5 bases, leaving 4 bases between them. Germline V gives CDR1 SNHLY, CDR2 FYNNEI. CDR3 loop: CASSYTGELFF. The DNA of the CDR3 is TGTGCCAGCAGCTATACCGGGGAGCTGTTTTTT. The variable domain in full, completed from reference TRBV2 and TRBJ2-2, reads EPEVTQTPSHQVTQMGQEVILRCVPISNHLYFYWYRQILGQKVEFLVSFYNNEISEKSEIFDDQFSVERPDGSNFTLKIRSTKLEDSAMYFCASSYTGELFFGEGSRLTVL.

The CDR3 DNA is TGTGCCAGTCGACCGGGACAGGGAAACACCGGGGAGCTGTTTTTT. It codes for CASRPGQGNTGELFF. This chain uses TRBV19 with TRBJ2-2; 9 bases match TRBD1. The CDR3 extends over 15 amino acids. From germline, CDR1 is LNHDA and CDR2 SQIVND (reference sequence). V gave up 8 bases and J gave up 2 bases; unmatched junction bases: 6. Looking up the rest from reference TRBV19 and TRBJ2-2 gives the full variable domain: DGGITQSPKYLFRKEGQNVTLSCEQNLNHDAMYWYRQDPGQGLRLIYYSQIVNDFQKGDIAEGYSVSREKKESFPLTVTSAQKNPTAFYLCASRPGQGNTGELFFGEGSRLTVL.

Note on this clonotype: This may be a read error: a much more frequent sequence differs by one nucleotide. The CDR3 bases are TGTGCCAGCAGGTCTACCGGGACAGGGGAGCTGTATTTT. This codes for CASRSTGTGELYF. V and J are TRBV3-1 and TRBJ2-2, with 10 bases matching TRBD1. CDR1 is LGHDT, CDR2 YNNKEL, per germline (reference sequence). This CDR3 contains 13 residues.

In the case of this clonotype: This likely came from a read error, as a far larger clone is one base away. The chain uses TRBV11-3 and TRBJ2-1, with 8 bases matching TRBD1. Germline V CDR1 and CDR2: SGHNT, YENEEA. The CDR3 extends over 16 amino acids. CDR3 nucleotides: TGTGCCAGCAGCTTGATGGGTTGGACAGGGTCGAATGGGCAGTTCTTC. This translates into CASSLMGWTGSNGQFF.

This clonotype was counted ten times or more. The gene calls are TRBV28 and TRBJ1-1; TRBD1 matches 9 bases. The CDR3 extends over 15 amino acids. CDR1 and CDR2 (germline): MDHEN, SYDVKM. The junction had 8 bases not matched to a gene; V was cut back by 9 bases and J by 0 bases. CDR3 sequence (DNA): TGTGCCAGGAGGACAGGGGAGCGTCTGAACACTGAAGCTTTCTTT. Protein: CARRTGERLNTEAFF.

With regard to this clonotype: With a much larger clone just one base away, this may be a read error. As DNA, the CDR3 is TGTGCCAGCTGTCTAATAGGCGAGCAGTACTTC. Protein product: CASCLIGEQYF. The gene calls are TRBV2 and TRBJ2-7; D remains ambiguous. The CDR3 covers 11 residues. The ends were cut back, 8 bases at V and 6 bases at J, with 11 bases in the middle. Germline V lookup: CDR1 SNHLY, CDR2 FYNNEI.

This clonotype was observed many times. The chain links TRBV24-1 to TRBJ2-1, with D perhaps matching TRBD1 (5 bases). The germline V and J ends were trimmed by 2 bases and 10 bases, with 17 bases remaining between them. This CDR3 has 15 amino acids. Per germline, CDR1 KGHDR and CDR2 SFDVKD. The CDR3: CATSDSSLTGEEQFF. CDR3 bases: TGTGCCACCAGTGATTCCTCTCTAACAGGAGAGGAGCAGTTCTTC.

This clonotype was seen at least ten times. The CDR3 sequence is CASTRVFSYEQYF. CDR3 coding DNA: TGTGCCAGCACCAGGGTTTTCTCCTACGAGCAGTACTTC. The gene calls are TRBV2 and TRBJ2-7, with D perhaps TRBD1 (5 bases). CDR3 size: 13 residues. Looked up from germline, CDR1 is SNHLY and CDR2 is FYNNEI. V dropped 7 bases and J dropped 0 bases, with 10 bases sitting between them.

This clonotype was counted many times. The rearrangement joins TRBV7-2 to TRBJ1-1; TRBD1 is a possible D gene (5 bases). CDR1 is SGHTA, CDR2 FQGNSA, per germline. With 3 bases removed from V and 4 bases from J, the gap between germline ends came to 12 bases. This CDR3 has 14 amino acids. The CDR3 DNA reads TGTGCCAGCAGCTTCGTACCAGGGACCACTGAAGCTTTCTTT. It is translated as CASSFVPGTTEAFF.

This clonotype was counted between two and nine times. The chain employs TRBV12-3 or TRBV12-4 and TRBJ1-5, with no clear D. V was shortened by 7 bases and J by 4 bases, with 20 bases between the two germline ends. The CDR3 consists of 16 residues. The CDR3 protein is CASKPDVPWANQPQHF. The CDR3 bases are TGTGCCAGCAAACCGGACGTCCCTTGGGCAAATCAGCCCCAGCATTTT.

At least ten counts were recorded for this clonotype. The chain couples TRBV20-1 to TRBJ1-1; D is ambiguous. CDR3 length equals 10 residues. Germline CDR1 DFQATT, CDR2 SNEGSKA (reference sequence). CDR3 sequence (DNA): TGCAGGACGGGGAACACTGAAGCTTTCTTT. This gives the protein CRTGNTEAFF.

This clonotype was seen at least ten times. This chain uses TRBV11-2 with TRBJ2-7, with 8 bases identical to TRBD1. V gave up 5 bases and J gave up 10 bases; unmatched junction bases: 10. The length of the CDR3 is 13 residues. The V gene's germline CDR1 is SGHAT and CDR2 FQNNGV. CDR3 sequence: CASSNRQQGDQYF. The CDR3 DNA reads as TGTGCCAGCAGCAATCGCCAACAGGGGGACCAGTACTTC.

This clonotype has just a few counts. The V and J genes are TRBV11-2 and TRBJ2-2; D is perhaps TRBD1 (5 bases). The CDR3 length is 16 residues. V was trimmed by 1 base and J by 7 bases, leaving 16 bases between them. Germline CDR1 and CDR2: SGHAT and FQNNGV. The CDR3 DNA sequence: TGTGCCAGCAGCTTAGTCTCGTCGTCAGGGCGCGGGGAGCTGTTTTTT. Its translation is CASSLVSSSGRGELFF.

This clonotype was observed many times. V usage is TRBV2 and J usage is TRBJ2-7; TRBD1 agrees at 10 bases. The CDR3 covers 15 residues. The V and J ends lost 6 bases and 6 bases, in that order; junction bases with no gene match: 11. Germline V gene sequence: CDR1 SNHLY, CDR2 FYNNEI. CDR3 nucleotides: TGTGCCAGCAGGGATCGACAGGGGGCGACCAGCGAGCAGTACTTC. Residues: CASRDRQGATSEQYF.

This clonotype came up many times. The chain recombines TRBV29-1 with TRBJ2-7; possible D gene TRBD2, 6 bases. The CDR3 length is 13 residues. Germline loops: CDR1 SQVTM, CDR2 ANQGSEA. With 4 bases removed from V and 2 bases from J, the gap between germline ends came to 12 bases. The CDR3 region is CSVVGGATYEQYF. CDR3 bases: TGCAGCGTTGTTGGAGGGGCTACCTACGAGCAGTACTTC.

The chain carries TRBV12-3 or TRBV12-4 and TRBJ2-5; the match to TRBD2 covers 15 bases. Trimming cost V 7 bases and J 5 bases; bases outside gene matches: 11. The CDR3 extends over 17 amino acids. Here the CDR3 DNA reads TGTGCCAGCACCCCGGGACTAGCGGGGGGCTGGCGGGAGACCCAGTACTTC. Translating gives CASTPGLAGGWRETQYF.

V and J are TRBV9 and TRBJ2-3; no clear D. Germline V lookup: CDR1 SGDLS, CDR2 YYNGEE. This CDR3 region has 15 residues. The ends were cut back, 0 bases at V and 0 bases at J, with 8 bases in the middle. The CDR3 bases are TGTGCCAGCAGCGTAGAGGGCAGAAGCACAGATACGCAGTATTTT. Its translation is CASSVEGRSTDTQYF.

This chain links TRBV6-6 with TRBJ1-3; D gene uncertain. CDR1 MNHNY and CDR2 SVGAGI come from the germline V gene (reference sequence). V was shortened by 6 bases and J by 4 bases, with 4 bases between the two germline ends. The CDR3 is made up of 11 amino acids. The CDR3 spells CASSLGNTIYF. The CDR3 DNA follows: TGTGCCAGCAGCCTAGGAAACACCATATATTTT.

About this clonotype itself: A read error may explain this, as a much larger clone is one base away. CDR3 residues: CASSLDRYPRAEAFF. The CDR3 coding sequence is TGTGCCAGCAGCCTTGACAGGTACCCACGGGCTGAAGCTTTCTTT. V gene TRBV4-2 combines with J gene TRBJ1-1; TRBD1 is a possible D gene (6 bases). The CDR3 has 15 amino acids. CDR1 LGHNA and CDR2 YNFKEQ come from the germline V gene. The ends were cut back, 4 bases at V and 6 bases at J, with 18 bases in the middle.